These T cell receptor beta chains were read from a single sample in a study of blood T cell repertoires in COVID-19. Assay: immunoSEQ multiplex PCR; the TCRdb copy retains only in-frame clones and omits some. The sample includes fewer than 450,000 clones, about nine tenths of them seen just once. The sample was peripheral blood. The receptors were sampled from a woman in her seventies with COVID-19, enrolled during active disease. CDR3s include the opening cysteine and the closing phenylalanine or tryptophan. The D gene is left open where the match is weak. Clone size is given for some rows only: seen once, a few or many times, or a class if the clone is expanded.

V	J	size	D	DNA	CDR3
TRBV9	TRBJ1-1	-	-	TGTGCCAGCAGCGCAAGTATACAGGGAAACACTGAAGCTTTCTTT	CASSASIQGNTEAFF
TRBV7-3	TRBJ1-3	-	-	TGTGCCAGCAGCTCCGGTGGTGGAAACACCATATATTTT	CASSSGGGNTIYF
TRBV5-8	TRBJ2-7	-	TRBD1	TGTGCCAGCAGCTTTGACAGGGGATACGAGCAGTACTTC	CASSFDRGYEQYF
TRBV19	TRBJ2-3	few	TRBD1	TGTGCCAGCGGAGACAGGGGTTACCTCACAGATACGCAGTATTTT	CASGDRGYLTDTQYF
TRBV7-2	TRBJ1-1	-	-	TGTGCCAGCTCGATCGGGAACACTGAAGCTTTCTTT	CASSIGNTEAFF
TRBV12-3/TRBV12-4	TRBJ2-7	-	-	TGTGCCAGCAGTTTGGCCACCTACGAGCAGTACTTC	CASSLATYEQYF
TRBV7-9	TRBJ2-5	few	-	TGTGCCAGCAGCCCTCCCCTCCGGGGGATGGGGGAGACCCAGTACTTC	CASSPPLRGMGETQYF
TRBV5-1	TRBJ1-3	-	TRBD1	TGCGCCAGCAGCTTGGTCCCGGGACAGGGACGCTCTGGAAACACCATATATTTT	CASSLVPGQGRSGNTIYF
TRBV19	TRBJ2-6	-	TRBD1	TGTGCCAGTAGTATAGGCCCGGGACAGAGCTCTGGGGCCAACGTCCTGACTTTC	CASSIGPGQSSGANVLTF
TRBV29-1	TRBJ2-1	-	-	TGCAGCGTTGTGGCGGCGGCGGTATACAATGAGCAGTTCTTC	CSVVAAAVYNEQFF
TRBV5-1	TRBJ1-2	few	-	TGCGCCAGCAGCTTAGAGAGGAGTACCTATGGCTACACCTTC	CASSLERSTYGYTF
TRBV6-4	TRBJ1-6	-	-	TGTGCCAGCGGTGAAGGGGATAATTCACCCCTCCACTTT	CASGEGDNSPLHF
TRBV5-8	TRBJ1-3	-	-	TGTGCCAGCAGCTTGGTAGTCTCTGGAAACACCATATATTTT	CASSLVVSGNTIYF
TRBV19	TRBJ2-2	once	TRBD1	TGTGCCAGTAGTGTCGGGACAGGGTACACCGGGGAGCTGTTTTTT	CASSVGTGYTGELFF
TRBV5-1	TRBJ2-7	-	-	TGCGCCAGCAGCTTGGCCAGTTTCCCTGACTACGAGCAGTACTTC	CASSLASFPDYEQYF
TRBV5-1	TRBJ2-7	-	TRBD2	TGCGCCAGCAGCCCGACGGGGGGATCGCTTGAGCAGTACTTC	CASSPTGGSLEQYF
TRBV18	TRBJ1-5	-	-	TGTGCCAGCTCACCACCGTTGGGACAAAACAATCAGCCCCAGCATTTT	CASSPPLGQNNQPQHF
TRBV9	TRBJ2-1	-	TRBD2	TGTGCCAGCAGCACGTCTAGCGGGGGGGCGAATGAGCAGTTCTTC	CASSTSSGGANEQFF
TRBV6-2/TRBV6-3	TRBJ2-1	-	TRBD1	TGTGCCAGCAACCCCAGGGGGCCCTACAATGAGCAGTTCTTC	CASNPRGPYNEQFF
TRBV5-6	TRBJ2-7	-	TRBD1	TGTGCCAGCAGCTTGGACAGGGGAGACGAGCAGTACTTC	CASSLDRGDEQYF
TRBV18	TRBJ1-1	-	-	TGTGCCAGCTCGCCATCGAGATCTTGGGATCGGCGGGAGGGAACTGAAGCTTTCTTT	CASSPSRSWDRREGTEAFF
TRBV12-3/TRBV12-4	TRBJ2-5	-	TRBD2	TGTGCCAGCAGTTTACTAGCGGGAACCCAGTACTTC	CASSLLAGTQYF
TRBV19	TRBJ1-1	-	-	TGTGCCAGTACCCCTAGGGGGAACACTGAAGCTTTCTTT	CASTPRGNTEAFF
TRBV30	TRBJ1-4	-	-	TGTGCCTGGAGTGTAAGCGGAGGACTAAGACTGTTTTTT	CAWSVSGGLRLFF
TRBV6-5	TRBJ2-7	once	TRBD1	TGTGCCAGCAGTTTAGACAGGGCGTTTTCCTACGAGCAGTACTTC	CASSLDRAFSYEQYF
TRBV3-1/TRBV3-2	TRBJ2-5	-	-	TGTGCCAGCAGCCAAGTACCGATGCTAGATGACGGACTCCAAGAGACCCAGTACTTC	CASSQVPMLDDGLQETQYF
TRBV5-4	TRBJ2-7	few	TRBD2	TGTGCCAGCAGCCCGGGGGGGGCCGCTAAGTACTACGAGCAGTACTTC	CASSPGGAAKYYEQYF
TRBV5-1	TRBJ1-2	-	-	TGCGCCAGCAGCTTGGACGGCAGCGCCTATGGCTACACCTTC	CASSLDGSAYGYTF
TRBV6-4	TRBJ1-1	-	-	TGTGCCAGCAGTGAATGGGTCGGGACTGAAGCTTTCTTT	CASSEWVGTEAFF
TRBV2	TRBJ1-2	-	-	TGTGCCAGCAGTCAAGGACAGTCTAACTATGGCTACACCTTC	CASSQGQSNYGYTF
TRBV6-5	TRBJ2-2	once	TRBD2	TGTGCCAGCAGTTACTCGATACTAGCGAGAGCCGGGGAGCTGTTTTTT	CASSYSILARAGELFF
TRBV27	TRBJ1-1	once	-	TGTGCCAGCAGCCATGCCCGGGAGTACACTGAAGCTTTCTTT	CASSHAREYTEAFF
TRBV7-9	TRBJ1-1	-	-	TGTGCCAGCGGGATACAGGGGAACACTGAAGCTTTCTTT	CASGIQGNTEAFF
TRBV12-3/TRBV12-4	TRBJ2-2	-	-	TGTGCCAGCAGTTTTCGGACCGGGGAGCTGTTTTTT	CASSFRTGELFF
TRBV7-2	TRBJ2-3	-	-	TGTGCCAGCAGCCGCACTGAGAGCCCGAGGGATACGCAGTATTTT	CASSRTESPRDTQYF
TRBV28	TRBJ1-3	-	-	TGTGCCAGCAGTTTATCCTACTCTGGAAACACCATATATTTT	CASSLSYSGNTIYF
TRBV29-1	TRBJ2-3	-	-	TGCAGCGTAGGGGGGGGACGAGGCACAGATACGCAGTATTTT	CSVGGGRGTDTQYF
TRBV2	TRBJ1-3	once	-	TGTGCCAGCAGTGAAGGATTGGGGATGGGGCACTCTGGAAACACCATATATTTT	CASSEGLGMGHSGNTIYF
TRBV24-1	TRBJ1-5	-	TRBD1	TGTGCCACCAGTGATCCGGGACAGGGCAATCAGCCCCAGCATTTT	CATSDPGQGNQPQHF
TRBV2	TRBJ2-1	-	TRBD2	TGTGCCAGCAGGCCGACTAGCGGGGGGCCCCACGGGCAGTTCTTC	CASRPTSGGPHGQFF
TRBV6-6	TRBJ2-5	-	TRBD1	TGTGCCAGCAGTTACGGAACAGGGGGCGGGGAGACCCAGTACTTC	CASSYGTGGGETQYF
TRBV10-3	TRBJ2-2	-	-	TGTGCCATCTCTGACCCGGGGTATTCGGCCGGGGAGCTGTTTTTT	CAISDPGYSAGELFF
TRBV5-8	TRBJ2-1	-	-	TGTGCCAGCGGCTCTCGAGCGGCGGCCAATGAGCAGTTCTTC	CASGSRAAANEQFF
TRBV6-5	TRBJ2-7	-	TRBD2	TGTGCCAGCAGTTCGGGGGGGGACCTCGGGTGGAACGAGCAGTACTTC	CASSSGGDLGWNEQYF
TRBV19	TRBJ1-6	few	-	TGTGCCAGTAGTCCCCAGGGTCAAGCTGTCCCCCTCCACTTT	CASSPQGQAVPLHF